The 15 T cell receptor beta chains below were found in one sample sequenced in a study of blood T cell repertoires in COVID-19. Data came from immunoSEQ multiplex PCR; TCRdb stores just in-frame clones and leaves some out. The sample shows almost 100,000 clones, around nine tenths of them seen only once. The sequencing sample was made of peripheral blood. These receptors were collected from a man aged 45 to 65 with acute or convalescent COVID-19.

The chain uses TRBV6-5 and TRBJ2-2, with 10 bases identical to TRBD2. Germline V gene lookup returns CDR1 MNHEY and CDR2 SVGAGI. The V and J ends lost 10 bases and 1 base, in that order; junction bases with no gene match: 3. The length of the CDR3 is 14 residues. The CDR3 region is CATRTSGNTGELFF. The CDR3 DNA follows: TGTGCCACCAGGACTAGCGGGAACACCGGGGAGCTGTTTTTT.

The table lists this clone with a count of one. The sample contains more than one DNA sequence encoding this CDR3. This chain uses TRBV18 with TRBJ2-2; D remains unclear. In germline, CDR1 is KGHSH, CDR2 LQKENI. The CDR3 runs to 16 residues. V was cut by 1 base and J by 0 bases, with 9 bases left in between. CDR3 sequence (DNA): TGTGCCAGCTCACCACAGTCGGCGGCGAACACCGGGGAGCTGTTTTTT. Residues: CASSPQSAANTGELFF.

The V call is TRBV11-2, the J call TRBJ2-7, with a possible D match to TRBD2 (7 bases). Trimming left V 1 base short and J 7 bases short, with 17 bases between. From germline, CDR1 is SGHAT and CDR2 FQNNGV. CDR3 length: 15 amino acids. CDR3 bases: TGTGCCAGCAGCTTAGGGGGGGGCAGGGCGGAAGAGCAGTACTTC. It translates to CASSLGGGRAEEQYF.

The chain carries TRBV11-3 and TRBJ2-7, with 11 bases matching TRBD1. Germline trimming cut 4 bases from V and 6 bases from J; bases unmatched to any gene: 8. Germline loops: CDR1 SGHNT, CDR2 YENEEA. The CDR3 has 15 residues. The CDR3 loop is CASSSAGTGGFEQYF. Written as DNA, the CDR3 is TGTGCCAGCAGCTCCGCCGGGACAGGGGGTTTCGAGCAGTACTTC.

This rearrangement joins TRBV9 to TRBJ1-5; D might be TRBD1 (6 bases). Germline V CDR1 and CDR2: SGDLS, YYNGEE. The CDR3 is 14 residues long. Trimming pared 0 bases from V and 4 bases from J, leaving 8 bases between. The CDR3 DNA sequence: TGTGCCAGCAGCGTAGGGACAGCAAATCAGCCCCAGCATTTT. The encoded protein is CASSVGTANQPQHF.

Here the CDR3 DNA reads TGTGCCAGCAGCCCGGTCCGGGGCAGGGGGCAAGAGACCCAGTACTTC. It translates to CASSPVRGRGQETQYF. The genes are TRBV13 and TRBJ2-5; 7 nucleotides match TRBD1. This CDR3 is 16 amino acids long. V was pared by 5 bases and J by 2 bases, with 11 bases of the junction left unmatched. The germline V gene encodes CDR1 PRHDT and CDR2 FYEKMQ (reference sequence).

V is TRBV19 and J is TRBJ2-2, with 7 bases matching TRBD1. CDR3 length equals 14 residues. V gave up 11 bases and J gave up 1 base; unmatched junction bases: 7. CDR1 and CDR2 (germline): LNHDA, SQIVND (reference sequence). The chain's CDR3 is CASIRGRNTGELFF. The CDR3 DNA follows: TGTGCCTCCATCAGGGGGAGGAACACCGGGGAGCTGTTTTTT.

This sequence joins TRBV6-5 and TRBJ2-4; D not resolved. There are 16 residues in the CDR3. Germline-derived CDR1 and CDR2 are MNHEY and SVGAGI. V lost 0 bases, J lost 0 bases, and 9 bases lay in between. CDR3 residues: CASSYSRNTAKNIQYF. For the CDR3, the DNA is TGTGCCAGCAGTTACTCGAGGAACACAGCCAAAAACATTCAGTACTTC.

The genes are TRBV6-5 and TRBJ1-1, with D uncertain. This CDR3 is built from 15 residues. The V and J ends lost 5 bases and 1 base respectively, with 14 bases between them. Per the germline V gene, CDR1 is MNHEY and CDR2 is SVGAGI. CDR3 loop: CASSPQVRPNTEAFF. CDR3 DNA sequence: TGTGCCAGCAGTCCGCAGGTTCGTCCGAACACTGAAGCTTTCTTT.

The gene calls are TRBV7-9 and TRBJ2-7, with a tentative D call TRBD1 (5 bases). This CDR3 is 16 amino acids long. Germline V gene lookup returns CDR1 SEHNR and CDR2 FQNEAQ (reference sequence). V was pared by 5 bases and J by 5 bases, with 22 bases between. The CDR3 loop reads CASSKGLGVGSNEQYF. For the CDR3, the DNA is TGTGCCAGCAGCAAAGGGCTAGGGGTTGGCAGCAACGAGCAGTACTTC.

This chain joins TRBV19 and TRBJ2-1; a possible D gene is TRBD2 (6 bases). There are 15 residues in the CDR3. V was shortened by 3 bases and J by 4 bases, with 13 bases between the two germline ends. Germline lookup yields CDR1 LNHDA and CDR2 SQIVND (reference sequence). CDR3 amino acids: CASSIGWGVYNEQFF. The CDR3 DNA is TGTGCCAGTAGTATCGGTTGGGGGGTTTACAATGAGCAGTTCTTC.

The chain couples TRBV18 to TRBJ1-2; 9 bases agree with TRBD1. Germline-derived CDR1 and CDR2 are KGHSH and LQKENI. The CDR3 loop spans 14 amino acids. Trimming removed 2 bases from V and 5 bases from J; junction bases left unmatched: 3. CDR3 in amino acids: CASSPADRGYGYTF. The CDR3 nucleotides read TGTGCCAGCTCACCAGCCGACAGGGGGTATGGCTACACCTTC.

The gene calls are TRBV24-1 and TRBJ2-2, with 7 bases aligning to TRBD1. This CDR3 comprises 15 residues. Unmatched junction bases numbered 3, after V lost 1 base and J lost 5 bases. The germline CDR1 and CDR2 sequences are KGHDR and SFDVKD. The CDR3 DNA reads as TGTGCCACCAGTGATTTTCGACAGGGTACCGGGGAGCTGTTTTTT. Translated, it gives CATSDFRQGTGELFF.

The gene calls are TRBV2 and TRBJ1-5, with 7 positions matching TRBD1. After removal of 1 base from V and 7 bases from J, the junction contained 7 bases not matched to a gene. The CDR3 runs 15 residues. The germline V gene encodes CDR1 SNHLY and CDR2 FYNNEI. CDR3 region: CASSEVTGMGQPQHF. CDR3 sequence (DNA): TGTGCCAGCAGTGAAGTGACAGGGATGGGGCAGCCCCAGCATTTT.

The rearrangement joins TRBV2 to TRBJ2-1; 14 positions agree with TRBD2. The CDR3 length is 16 residues. The germline gives CDR1 SNHLY, CDR2 FYNNEI. J gave up 6 bases and V 5 bases, and 6 bases lay outside the gene matches. The CDR3 DNA is TGTGCCAGCAGTCCCGGACTAGCGGGAGGAGGCAATGAGCAGTTCTTC. Translating gives CASSPGLAGGGNEQFF.